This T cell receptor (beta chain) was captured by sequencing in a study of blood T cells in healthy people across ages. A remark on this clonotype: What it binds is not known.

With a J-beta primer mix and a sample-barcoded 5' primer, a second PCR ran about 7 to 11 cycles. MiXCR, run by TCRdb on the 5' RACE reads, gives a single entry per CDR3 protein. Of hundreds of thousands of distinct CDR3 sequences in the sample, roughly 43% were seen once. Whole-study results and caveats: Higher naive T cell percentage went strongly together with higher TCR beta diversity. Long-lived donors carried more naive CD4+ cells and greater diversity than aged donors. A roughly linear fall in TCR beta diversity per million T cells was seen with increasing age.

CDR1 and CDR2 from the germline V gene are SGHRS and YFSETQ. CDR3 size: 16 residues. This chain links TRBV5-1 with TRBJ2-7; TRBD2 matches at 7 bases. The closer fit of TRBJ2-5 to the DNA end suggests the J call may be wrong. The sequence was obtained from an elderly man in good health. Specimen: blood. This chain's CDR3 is CASSSPGGAMRETQYF. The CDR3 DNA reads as TGCGCCAGCAGCTCTCCGGGGGGTGCTATGAGAGAGACCCAGTACTTC.